One and the same sample provided the 14 T cell receptor beta chains below, sequenced in a study of T-cell reconstitution after alpha-beta-depleted transplantation in children. For TCRbeta, the library was prepared with unique molecular identifiers. TCRdb independently ran MiXCR on the PCR reads; one entry per CDR3 protein. The sample holds 500,000 to 750,000 distinct CDR3 sequences, 13% seen once. The sequencing here drew on PBMCs, mostly from graft donor cells, taken 360 days after TCRalphabeta/CD19-depleted stem cell transplant. The receptors come from a male patient aged 10 to 17 who had a stem cell transplant for acute myeloid leukemia, so the T cells may come from the graft donor.

The V and J genes are TRBV5-4 and TRBJ2-7, with 12 nucleotides matching TRBD2. The CDR3 loop spans 16 amino acids. With V trimmed by 4 bases and J by 4 bases, 9 bases remained unmatched. Germline V gene data show CDR1 as SGHNT and CDR2 as YYREEE (reference sequence). CDR3 DNA sequence: TGTGCCAGCAGCCCACCGCCTAGCGGGAGGGGGTACGAGCAGTACTTC. Translation: CASSPPPSGRGYEQYF.

This clonotype was seen repeatedly, ten times or more. The rearrangement links TRBV7-3 to TRBJ2-3; TRBD2 agrees at 7 bases. Trimming cost V 3 bases and J 6 bases; bases outside gene matches: 9. CDR3 size: 15 residues. Germline loops: CDR1 SGHTA, CDR2 FQGTGA. DNA for the CDR3: TGTGCCAGCAGCTTCAGCGGGAAGTTTTTGGATACGCAGTATTTT. Translated, it gives CASSFSGKFLDTQYF.

The V gene is TRBV4-3, the J gene TRBJ2-1; TRBD1 is a possible D gene (5 bases). This CDR3 is 13 amino acids long. Germline lookup yields CDR1 LGHNA and CDR2 YSLEER. V was pared by 8 bases and J by 5 bases, with 13 bases between. CDR3: CASELGRDNEQFF. The CDR3 DNA is TGCGCCAGCGAATTAGGCAGGGACAATGAGCAGTTCTTC.

This chain connects TRBV7-3 to TRBJ2-2; the D is unclear. The ends were cut back, 4 bases at V and 8 bases at J, with 11 bases in the middle. Germline CDR1 reads SGHTA; CDR2 reads FQGTGA. This CDR3 comprises 13 residues. CDR3 amino acids: CASSSPMGGELFF. The CDR3 DNA reads TGTGCCAGCAGCTCACCTATGGGAGGGGAGCTGTTTTTT.

CDR3 sequence reads: CASKVWGGVYNEQFF. CDR3 in DNA: TGTGCCAGTAAGGTTTGGGGGGGAGTCTACAATGAGCAGTTCTTC. The chain uses TRBV19 and TRBJ2-1; 7 bases map to TRBD2. J gave up 3 bases and V 7 bases, and 9 bases lay outside the gene matches. This CDR3 comprises 15 residues. The V gene's germline CDR1 is LNHDA and CDR2 SQIVND (reference sequence).

The table lists this clonotype with a few counts. The genes are TRBV20-1 and TRBJ2-1; 12 bases map to TRBD2. With V trimmed by 1 base and J by 2 bases, 3 bases remained unmatched. CDR3 length equals 16 residues. CDR1 is DFQATT and CDR2 is SNEGSKA in the germline V gene (reference sequence). The CDR3 nucleotides read TGCAGTGCTAGAGGGTGGACTAGCGGGGCCTACAATGAGCAGTTCTTC. This encodes CSARGWTSGAYNEQFF.

This clonotype came up many times. The chain carries TRBV20-1 and TRBJ2-3; 12 bases map to TRBD2. V lost 3 bases, J lost 6 bases, and 7 bases stayed unmatched. This CDR3 spans 15 amino acids. The germline V gene encodes CDR1 DFQATT and CDR2 SNEGSKA (reference sequence). For the CDR3, the DNA is TGCAGTGCTAGGGTTCTAGCGGGAGGGCCGGATACGCAGTATTTT. Protein: CSARVLAGGPDTQYF.

This clonotype was picked up a small number of times. The V gene is TRBV7-2, the J gene TRBJ2-7, with D unresolved. V lost 4 bases, J lost 3 bases, and 7 bases lay in between. CDR1 is SGHTA and CDR2 is FQGNSA in the germline V gene. The CDR3 covers 12 residues. CDR3 in amino acids: CASSYIDYEQYF. In nucleotides, the CDR3 is TGTGCCAGCAGCTATATCGACTACGAGCAGTACTTC.

The chain carries TRBV27 and TRBJ2-3; no clear D. The V gene lost 3 bases and the J gene lost 0 bases, with 10 bases spanning the gap. This CDR3 contains 15 residues. Germline V CDR1 and CDR2: MNHEY, SMNVEV (reference sequence). CDR3 DNA: TGTGCCAGCAGTTTCCCCCCAGCTAGCACAGATACGCAGTATTTT. Protein product: CASSFPPASTDTQYF.

This clonotype has more than one count but fewer than ten. V gene TRBV7-9 combines with J gene TRBJ1-1; TRBD1 matches 9 bases. Germline CDR1 SEHNR, CDR2 FQNEAQ (reference sequence). This CDR3 has 16 amino acids. V shed 5 bases, J shed 6 bases, and the junction held 13 bases outside the gene matches. CDR3 DNA: TGTGCCAGCAGCGGGATGGGACAGGGTCCCCGTTCTGAAGCTTTCTTT. Its protein is CASSGMGQGPRSEAFF.

The genes are TRBV29-1 and TRBJ1-1; 11 bases agree with TRBD1. J lost 6 bases, V lost 3 bases, and 3 bases had no gene match. This CDR3 region has 13 residues. The germline gives CDR1 SQVTM, CDR2 ANQGSEA. CDR3 bases: TGCAGCGTTGAGGGACAGGGGGTTGCTGAAGCTTTCTTT. Its translation is CSVEGQGVAEAFF. The whole variable domain, remainder taken from reference TRBV29-1 and TRBJ1-1, is SAVISQKPSRDICQRGTSLTIQCQVDSQVTMMFWYRQQPGQSLTLIATANQGSEATYESGFVIDKFPISRPNLTFSTLTVSNMSPEDSSIYLCSVEGQGVAEAFFGQGTRLTVV.

On this clonotype itself: Mismatch with germline at one junction end may stem from a read error. This chain joins TRBV12-3 or TRBV12-4 and TRBJ1-3; a possible D gene is TRBD1 (6 bases). The CDR3 runs to 11 residues. CDR3 bases: TGTGCCAGCAGTTTACTGACAGGCCCGCATTTT. Encoded protein: CASSLLTGPHF.

This chain joins TRBV12-3 or TRBV12-4 and TRBJ2-5; 7 nucleotides align to TRBD2. V gave up 4 bases and J gave up 5 bases; unmatched junction bases: 16. The CDR3 is 17 residues long. The chain's CDR3 is CASSSYSGPAHGETQYF. The DNA of the CDR3 is TGTGCCAGCAGTTCATATAGCGGGCCGGCCCACGGTGAGACCCAGTACTTC.

The chain uses TRBV7-2 and TRBJ1-2; the D is unclear. Germline values: CDR1 SGHTA, CDR2 FQGNSA. This CDR3 spans 14 amino acids. Trimming left V 1 base short and J 7 bases short, with 13 bases between. CDR3 in DNA: TGTGCCAGCAGCTTAGAAGGACGCTTCGCTGGCTACACCTTC. As protein: CASSLEGRFAGYTF.